The 25 T cell receptor beta chains listed next were all sequenced from one sample in a study of Ad26.COV2.S vaccination and SARS-CoV-2 variants. As for treatment: about 20 received Ad26.COV2.S at low or high dose, single or two shots; 5 received placebo; per-sample allocation not given. The samples were gathered on day 63 after the first injection of vaccine or placebo. The method was immunoSEQ multiplex PCR; TCRdb's version includes in-frame clones alone and lacks a portion of them. Of around 250,000 clones in the sample, roughly 89% are singletons; the top ten hold 2.5% to 3.5%. The sequencing used peripheral blood, collected in a trial of Ad26.COV2.S vaccine versus placebo. The receptor set was obtained from a person between 18 and 65 years old who received the Ad26.COV2.S COVID-19 vaccine or a placebo.

Written as DNA, the CDR3 is TGCGCCAGCAGCTTGGTGGGTGGGGTGAACACTGAAGCTTTCTTT. Residues: CASSLVGGVNTEAFF. The chain carries TRBV5-1 and TRBJ1-1; D not resolved. The length of the CDR3 is 15 residues. Between the trimmed V and J ends, which lost 0 bases and 0 bases, there was a span of 9 bases. Germline V gene sequence: CDR1 SGHRS, CDR2 YFSETQ.

The CDR3 DNA sequence: TGTGCCAGCAGCTTAGCGGGCGGGGAGAAGACCCAGTACTTC. Its protein product is CASSLAGGEKTQYF. V is TRBV7-9 and J is TRBJ2-5; D is perhaps TRBD2 (6 bases). This CDR3 spans 14 amino acids. The germline V gene encodes CDR1 SEHNR and CDR2 FQNEAQ (reference sequence). Trimming removed 0 bases from V and 6 bases from J, with 11 bases in between.

The chain couples TRBV7-2 to TRBJ2-1; TRBD2 matches 8 bases. CDR3 length: 14 amino acids. CDR1 and CDR2 from the germline V gene are SGHTA and FQGNSA. After removal of 1 base from V and 6 bases from J, the junction contained 2 bases not matched to a gene. CDR3 DNA: TGTGCCAGCAGCTTAGGACTAGCGAGCAATGAGCAGTTCTTC. This translates into CASSLGLASNEQFF.

The chain combines TRBV6-5 with TRBJ2-5; TRBD2 might be the D (6 bases). The germline V gene encodes CDR1 MNHEY and CDR2 SVGAGI. Trimming left V 0 bases short and J 9 bases short, with 11 bases between. The CDR3 spans 13 residues. CDR3 sequence (DNA): TGTGCCAGCAGTTACTCGCGGTCGGGGGCCCAGTACTTC. Its protein product is CASSYSRSGAQYF.

This clone appeared a single time. The chain recombines TRBV9 with TRBJ1-6; 7 bases are a match to TRBD1. The germline gives CDR1 SGDLS, CDR2 YYNGEE. Germline trimming cut 4 bases from V and 11 bases from J; bases unmatched to any gene: 9. The CDR3 has 14 amino acids. CDR3 in amino acids: CASSPGRGRTPLHF. The CDR3 nucleotides are TGTGCCAGCAGCCCTGGCAGGGGGAGGACACCCCTCCACTTT.

The chain couples TRBV18 to TRBJ1-1; D possibly corresponds to TRBD1 (5 bases). Trimming removed 7 bases from V and 0 bases from J, with 9 bases in between. The CDR3 is 13 amino acids. In germline, CDR1 is KGHSH, CDR2 LQKENI. In DNA, the CDR3 is TGTGCCAGCTTCAGGGAGTTGAACACTGAAGCTTTCTTT. Amino acid sequence: CASFRELNTEAFF.

This clone was counted a single time. The V call is TRBV5-6, the J call TRBJ2-7, with TRBD2 matching 10 bases. The CDR3 runs to 15 residues. V gave up 2 bases and J gave up 3 bases; unmatched junction bases: 5. The germline CDR1 and CDR2 sequences are SGHDT and YYEEEE. The CDR3 sequence is CASSLTSGAHYEQYF. Written as DNA, the CDR3 is TGTGCCAGCAGCTTAACTAGCGGGGCTCACTACGAGCAGTACTTC.

The chain couples TRBV9 to TRBJ1-4, with no clear D. The CDR3 is 16 residues long. The germline gives CDR1 SGDLS, CDR2 YYNGEE. Deletions cut 4 bases from V and 0 bases from J, with 13 bases between. CDR3 amino acids: CASSQRMAATNEKLFF. CDR3 in DNA: TGTGCCAGCAGCCAAAGGATGGCCGCAACTAATGAAAAACTGTTTTTT. Supplemented by reference TRBV9 and TRBJ1-4, the full variable domain reads DSGVTQTPKHLITATGQRVTLRCSPRSGDLSVYWYQQSLDQGLQFLIQYYNGEERAKGNILERFSAQQFPDLHSELNLSSLELGDSALYFCASSQRMAATNEKLFFGSGTQLSVL.

The chain combines TRBV30 with TRBJ2-7, with 10 bases identical to TRBD2. The germline CDR1 and CDR2 sequences are GTSNPN and SVGIG (reference sequence). This CDR3 has 14 amino acids. Trimming removed 5 bases from V and 0 bases from J; junction bases left unmatched: 4. CDR3 in amino acids: CAWSSGGASYEQYF. DNA for the CDR3: TGTGCCTGGTCTAGCGGGGGCGCCTCCTACGAGCAGTACTTC.

The chain joins TRBV5-1 to TRBJ1-2; 12 nucleotides align to TRBD1. This CDR3 is built from 15 residues. V shed 3 bases and J 5 bases; nucleotides not matched to a gene: 5. Germline CDR1 and CDR2: SGHRS and YFSETQ. CDR3 protein: CASSSGTGGKYGYTF. In nucleotides, the CDR3 is TGCGCCAGCAGCTCAGGGACAGGGGGCAAATATGGCTACACCTTC.

The chain has TRBV14 and TRBJ2-2; D gene ambiguous. Trimming took off 0 bases at V and 9 bases at J, with 8 bases between the two ends. The CDR3 runs to 13 residues. Germline CDR1 and CDR2: SGHDN and FVKESK. CDR3 sequence reads: CASSQEYSRELFF. The DNA for the CDR3 is TGTGCCAGCAGCCAAGAGTACTCGCGGGAGCTGTTTTTT.

The sample holds a few counts of this clone. This chain links TRBV6-2 or TRBV6-3 with TRBJ1-1, with TRBD1 identical over 7 bases. J gave up 10 bases and V 2 bases, and 4 bases lay outside the gene matches. This CDR3 contains 12 residues. CDR1 and CDR2 from the germline V gene are MNHEY and SVGEGT. The CDR3 spells CASSYDRVRAFF. The DNA for the CDR3 is TGTGCCAGCAGTTACGACAGGGTAAGAGCTTTCTTT.

This chain connects TRBV24-1 to TRBJ2-1, with D maybe TRBD1 (6 bases). The CDR3 sequence is 13 residues long. CDR1 is KGHDR, CDR2 SFDVKD, per germline. The V gene lost 1 base and the J gene lost 16 bases, with 16 bases spanning the gap. CDR3: CATSDFRGNMRFF. CDR3 sequence (DNA): TGTGCCACCAGTGATTTTAGGGGGAATATGCGATTCTTC.

V gene TRBV27 combines with J gene TRBJ1-1; no definite D call. Germline CDR1 and CDR2: MNHEY and SMNVEV (reference sequence). The CDR3 totals 15 residues. With 0 bases removed from V and 1 base from J, the gap between germline ends came to 9 bases. Here the CDR3 DNA reads TGTGCCAGCAGTTTATCGGGCACGGGGAACACTGAAGCTTTCTTT. Translating gives CASSLSGTGNTEAFF.

The rearrangement joins TRBV19 to TRBJ2-2, with D perhaps matching TRBD2 (5 bases). The CDR3 is 13 amino acids. V was pared by 7 bases and J by 4 bases, with 10 bases between. CDR1 is LNHDA, CDR2 SQIVND, per germline (reference sequence). The CDR3 DNA follows: TGTGCCAGTAAACCAGCGGCCACCGGGGAGCTGTTTTTT. This gives the protein CASKPAATGELFF.

The chain combines TRBV5-1 with TRBJ1-1, with a weak D call TRBD1 (6 bases). Germline assignment: CDR1 SGHRS and CDR2 YFSETQ. The CDR3 is 16 amino acids. V was clipped by 5 bases and J by 1 base, with 18 bases between them. CDR3 sequence reads: CASRQRHRAANTEAFF. The DNA of the CDR3 is TGCGCCAGCAGACAACGCCACAGGGCCGCGAACACTGAAGCTTTCTTT.

V and J are TRBV27 and TRBJ2-3; D is perhaps TRBD2 (7 bases). Trimming took off 2 bases at V and 12 bases at J, with 21 bases between the two ends. The germline V gene encodes CDR1 MNHEY and CDR2 SMNVEV (reference sequence). The CDR3 has 15 amino acids. CDR3 sequence: CASSLGGATRLLQYF. The CDR3, as DNA: TGTGCCAGCAGTTTAGGGGGGGCTACCAGACTCCTCCAGTATTTT.

This rearrangement joins TRBV7-2 to TRBJ2-3; 9 bases align to TRBD2. Germline V lookup: CDR1 SGHTA, CDR2 FQGNSA. The CDR3 extends over 15 amino acids. The V segment lost 2 bases and the J segment 4 bases; nucleotides outside the gene matches: 4. CDR3 in amino acids: CASSLIAGVSDTQYF. The CDR3 nucleotides read TGTGCCAGCAGCTTAATAGCGGGAGTTTCAGATACGCAGTATTTT.

The J gene is TRBJ2-7, the V gene TRBV7-9, with 7 bases that match TRBD1. Germline trimming cut 5 bases from V and 5 bases from J; bases unmatched to any gene: 3. CDR3 size: 12 residues. The germline V gene encodes CDR1 SEHNR and CDR2 FQNEAQ (reference sequence). The DNA for the CDR3 is TGTGCCAGCAGCGTCACAGGGGACGAGCAGTACGTC. Amino acids: CASSVTGDEQYV.

V usage is TRBV5-4 and J usage is TRBJ1-1; 7 positions match TRBD1. The J segment lost 0 bases and the V segment lost 5 bases, leaving 7 bases of the junction unmatched. The CDR3 has 15 amino acids. Germline-derived CDR1 and CDR2 are SGHNT and YYREEE (reference sequence). The CDR3, as DNA: TGTGCCAGCAGAGAGACAGGGCATATGAACACTGAAGCTTTCTTT. Its protein product is CASRETGHMNTEAFF.

The J gene is TRBJ1-3, the V gene TRBV5-6; 8 bases line up with TRBD1. From germline, CDR1 is SGHDT and CDR2 YYEEEE. V shed 4 bases, J shed 6 bases, and the junction held 9 bases outside the gene matches. The CDR3 loop spans 15 amino acids. The CDR3 region is CASSPDGTGSNTIYF. CDR3 coding DNA: TGTGCCAGCAGCCCAGACGGGACAGGATCAAACACCATATATTTT.

J is TRBJ2-1 and V is TRBV7-2; possible D gene TRBD2, 6 bases. V was cut by 3 bases and J by 2 bases, with 11 bases left in between. Germline CDR1 SGHTA, CDR2 FQGNSA. CDR3 length equals 15 residues. The CDR3 nucleotides are TGTGCCAGCAGCTTCCGGGCGGGGCCCTACAATGAGCAGTTCTTC. Translation gives CASSFRAGPYNEQFF.

The gene calls are TRBV6-4 and TRBJ1-1, with D hard to call. CDR3 length: 13 amino acids. CDR1 MRHNA and CDR2 SNTAGT come from the germline V gene. Trimming left V 3 bases short and J 2 bases short, with 7 bases between. The DNA of the CDR3 is TGTGCCAGCAGTGAAAAGGGTAACACTGAAGCTTTCTTT. Its translation: CASSEKGNTEAFF.

V is TRBV6-4 and J is TRBJ2-3; TRBD1 matches 7 bases. The V segment lost 5 bases and the J segment 1 base; nucleotides outside the gene matches: 6. Germline values: CDR1 MRHNA, CDR2 SNTAGT. The CDR3 consists of 15 residues. The CDR3 reads CASSPRGLGTDTQYF. The CDR3 DNA reads TGTGCCAGCAGTCCGAGGGGGCTGGGCACAGATACGCAGTATTTT.

This chain connects TRBV7-9 to TRBJ1-1, with a possible D match to TRBD1 (5 bases). V lost 4 bases and J lost 1, with 13 bases in between. CDR1 SEHNR and CDR2 FQNEAQ come from the germline V gene (reference sequence). The CDR3 sequence is 15 residues long. The CDR3 nucleotides read TGTGCCAGCAGCTCGGACACCGGCTCGAACACTGAAGCTTTCTTT. Protein sequence: CASSSDTGSNTEAFF.